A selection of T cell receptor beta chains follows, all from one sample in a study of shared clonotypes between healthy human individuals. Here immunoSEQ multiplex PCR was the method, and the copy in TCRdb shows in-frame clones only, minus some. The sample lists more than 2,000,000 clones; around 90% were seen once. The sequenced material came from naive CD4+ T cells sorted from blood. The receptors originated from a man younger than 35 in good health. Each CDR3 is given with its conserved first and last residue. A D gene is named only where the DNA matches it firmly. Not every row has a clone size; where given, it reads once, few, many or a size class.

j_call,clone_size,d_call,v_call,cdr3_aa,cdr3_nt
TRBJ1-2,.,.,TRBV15,CATSRSPESEGEINYGYTF,TGTGCCACCAGCAGAAGCCCAGAGTCGGAGGGGGAGATCAACTATGGCTACACCTTC
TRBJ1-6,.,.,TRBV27,CASSLHPPLHF,TGTGCCAGCAGTTTACATCCACCCCTCCACTTT
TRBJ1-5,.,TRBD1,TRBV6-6,CASRTDRGEQPQHF,TGTGCCAGCAGAACGGACAGGGGAGAACAGCCCCAGCATTTT
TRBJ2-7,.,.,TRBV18,CASSPALAGEQYF,TGTGCCAGCTCACCAGCCCTAGCCGGAGAGCAGTACTTC
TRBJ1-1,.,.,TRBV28,CASTREGSEAFF,TGTGCCAGCACAAGGGAAGGATCTGAAGCTTTCTTT
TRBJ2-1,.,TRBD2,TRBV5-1,CASSARASGRTSSYNEQFF,TGCGCCAGCAGCGCCCGGGCTAGCGGGAGGACGAGCTCCTACAATGAGCAGTTCTTC
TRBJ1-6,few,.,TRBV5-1,CASSLDSPLHF,TGCGCCAGCAGCTTGGATTCACCCCTCCACTTT
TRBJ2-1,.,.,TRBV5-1,CASSRTTSSYNEQFF,TGCGCCAGCAGCCGTACTACAAGCTCCTACAATGAGCAGTTCTTC
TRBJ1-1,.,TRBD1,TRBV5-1,CASSLSGGGNTEAFF,TGCGCCAGCAGCTTGTCAGGGGGCGGGAACACTGAAGCTTTCTTT
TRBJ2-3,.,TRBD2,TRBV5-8,CASSRGLAGAYPTDTQYF,TGTGCCAGCAGCCGGGGACTAGCGGGGGCCTACCCCACAGATACGCAGTATTTT
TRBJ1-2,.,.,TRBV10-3,CAIASRTDSYNYGYTF,TGTGCCATCGCTTCGCGGACGGACTCCTACAACTATGGCTACACCTTC
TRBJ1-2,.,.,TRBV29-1,CSVEAGINYGYTF,TGCAGCGTTGAAGCAGGCATTAACTATGGCTACACCTTC
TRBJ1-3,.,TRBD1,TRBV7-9,CASSFDRGSSGNTIYF,TGTGCCAGCAGCTTCGACAGGGGTTCGTCTGGAAACACCATATATTTT
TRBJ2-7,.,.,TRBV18,CASSPTRSYEQYF,TGTGCCAGCTCACCAACGCGGTCCTACGAGCAGTACTTC
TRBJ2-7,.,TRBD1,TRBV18,CASSRIDRVEEQYF,TGTGCCAGCTCACGGATCGACAGGGTCGAGGAGCAGTACTTC